This TCR beta chain appears in the sequencing data of a study of OX40 agonist ivuxolimab in advanced cancers. The study, taken as a whole, reports: Mean expanded clone counts were higher in CD8+ than CD4+ T cells.

With autoimmune disease history or systemic immunosuppression, patients were excluded. This clone has more than one count but fewer than ten. Its antigen is as yet unknown. Clones were read by immunoSEQ multiplex PCR, and TCRdb kept only the in-frame ones, dropping some. The sample yields 50,000 or so clones, roughly 86% seen once. The CDR3 sequence is 16 residues long. V was cut by 4 bases and J by 1 base, with 11 bases left in between. Germline V gene sequence: CDR1 SEHNR, CDR2 FQNEAQ (reference sequence). The sequence was collected from an adult with an advanced solid tumor such as melanoma, head and neck, liver or kidney cancer. The sequences come from CD4+ or CD8+ T cells sorted from blood, collected in a trial of the OX40 agonist ivuxolimab. The chain employs TRBV7-9 and TRBJ2-6; perhaps TRBD2 as D (6 bases). CDR3 region: CASSWWRASGANVLTF. The CDR3 DNA reads as TGTGCCAGCAGCTGGTGGAGGGCTTCTGGGGCCAACGTCCTGACTTTC.